This T cell receptor (beta chain) was captured in a study of T cell clones after liver transplantation. For the study at large: Immunosuppression withdrawal was tried within 2 years after liver transplantation in this trial. TCRbeta sequencing after a pre-transplant mixed lymphocyte reaction identified graft-donor-reactive clones, later tracked in post-transplant blood.

Only in-frame clones appear in the TCRdb table, and some are missing; sequencing was by immunoSEQ multiplex PCR. The sample records fewer than 65,000 clones, about 90% being singletons. Concerning this clone itself: The antigen remains unidentified.

Study observations and caveats: These preliminary findings come from unstandardized post-transplant sampling times.

The TCR sequence derives from a human patient who received a liver transplant. Some T cells may possibly be graft donor cells. Sample: CD8+ T cells from blood, taken 12 months after liver transplant.

The CDR3 DNA reads TGCGCCAGCAGCCTGGACTTTTTCTACGAGCAGTACTTC. Translation: CASSLDFFYEQYF. The chain links TRBV4-1 to TRBJ2-7; the D gene is possibly TRBD2 (5 bases). Trimming took off 4 bases at V and 3 bases at J, with 10 bases between the two ends. The CDR3 consists of 13 residues. The germline V gene has CDR1 MGHRA and CDR2 YSYEKL.